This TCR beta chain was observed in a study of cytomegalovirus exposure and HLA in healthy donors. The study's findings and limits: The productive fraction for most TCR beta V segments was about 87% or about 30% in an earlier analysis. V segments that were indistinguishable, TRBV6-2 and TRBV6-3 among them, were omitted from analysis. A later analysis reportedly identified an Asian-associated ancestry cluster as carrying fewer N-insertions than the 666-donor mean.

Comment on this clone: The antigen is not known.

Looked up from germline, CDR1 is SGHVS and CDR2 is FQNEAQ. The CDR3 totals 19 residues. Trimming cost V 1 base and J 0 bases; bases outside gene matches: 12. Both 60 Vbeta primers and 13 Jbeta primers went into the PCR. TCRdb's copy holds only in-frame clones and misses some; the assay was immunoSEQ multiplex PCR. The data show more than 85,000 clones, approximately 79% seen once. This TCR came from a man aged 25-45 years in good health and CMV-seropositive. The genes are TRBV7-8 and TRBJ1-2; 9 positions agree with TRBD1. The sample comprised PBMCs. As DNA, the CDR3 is TGTGCCAGCAGCTTAGGGGGGTCGGGACAGGGAGGCCCTAACTATGGCTACACCTTC. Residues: CASSLGGSGQGGPNYGYTF.